The TCR beta chain described here comes from a study of CD8+ T cells in alopecia areata. Study-level information: Grafted skin came from C3H/HeJ donors with spontaneous alopecia (roughly 6-13 months old) and was placed on roughly 7-11-week-old female C3H/HeJ mice. Overall study results and limits: More clonal than normal scalp was lesional scalp, particularly alopecia totalis/universalis. With patients, TCR sharing proved less clear than in mice, a difference possibly related to HLA. Among the cells sequenced in scalp samples are also the resident alphabeta T cells of normal skin.

The authors extracted RNA and reverse transcribed it into cDNA as the sequencing template. The data were produced by immunoSEQ multiplex PCR, yet TCRdb's version contains in-frame clones alone and is incomplete. The repertoire yields some 110,000 clones, none seen only once; the top ten contain around a fifth. This clone was recorded a few times. Its matching antigen is unknown. The protein given in TCRdb and the translation of the DNA differ at residue 12, and the sequence presented here derives from the DNA. Gene names are mouse gene names. The CDR3 goes on 3 residues after the read ends, and that part is filled in from the germline J gene. The V gene lost 3 bases and the J gene lost 4 bases, with 10 bases spanning the gap. Germline V gives CDR1 NSQYPW, CDR2 LRSPGD (reference sequence). The CDR3 consists of 15 residues.

This sequence originates from a C3H/HeJ mouse with alopecia areata. This mouse strain has H2-k as its MHC haplotype. What was sequenced was lesional skin. The chain has TRBV1 and TRBJ1-6; D may be TRBD1 (5 bases). TRBJ1-6 is placed among ORFs of uncertain function. CDR3: CTCSAWTNYNSPLYF. The sequenced part of the CDR3 DNA is TGCACCTGCAGTGCCTGGACAAATTATAATTCGCCC.